These T cell receptor beta chains were read from a single sample in a study of OX40 agonist ivuxolimab in advanced cancers. Generated by immunoSEQ multiplex PCR, the TCRdb table keeps only in-frame clones and is missing some. Here the sample spans roughly 60,000 clones, roughly 80% being singletons. This specimen was CD4+ or CD8+ T cells sorted from blood, taken in a trial of the OX40 agonist ivuxolimab. The source of these receptors is an adult with an advanced solid tumor such as melanoma, head and neck, liver or kidney cancer. CDR3s include the opening cysteine and the closing phenylalanine or tryptophan. D genes are given only for firm matches. Clone size is stated in some rows and not others, as once, few, many or a class when expanded.

>once|TRBD2|TRBJ2-4|TRBV19
CASSRIAGGSQDIQYF
TGTGCCAGTAGTCGGATAGCGGGAGGGTCCCAGGACATTCAGTACTTC
>-|TRBD2|TRBJ2-1|TRBV6-5
CASRPSGGDEQFF
TGTGCCAGCAGACCTAGCGGGGGCGATGAGCAGTTCTTC
>-|TRBD2|TRBJ2-7|TRBV28
CASSPIAGVREQYF
TGTGCCAGCAGCCCTATAGCGGGGGTGCGCGAGCAGTACTTC
>-|TRBD1|TRBJ2-7|TRBV6-5
CASKDRASYEQYF
TGTGCCAGCAAGGACAGGGCTTCCTACGAGCAGTACTTC
>-|-|TRBJ2-1|TRBV29-1
CSAKGTFVLGEQFF
TGCAGCGCAAAGGGGACCTTCGTGCTGGGTGAGCAGTTCTTC
>few|-|TRBJ2-1|TRBV7-9
CASSLVRHEQFF
TGTGCCAGCAGCTTAGTACGCCATGAGCAGTTCTTC
>-|-|TRBJ2-2|TRBV5-4
CASSYGGDSHTGELFF
TGTGCCAGCAGCTACGGCGGGGACAGCCACACCGGGGAGCTGTTTTTT
>-|TRBD1|TRBJ1-1|TRBV29-1
CSVSTGAMGTEAFF
TGCAGCGTTTCGACAGGGGCAATGGGCACTGAAGCTTTCTTT
>once|-|TRBJ2-3|TRBV6-5
CASSEGSSSDTQYF
TGTGCCAGCAGTGAGGGCTCGTCTTCAGATACGCAGTATTTT
>-|TRBD2|TRBJ2-1|TRBV5-8
CASSTLAGADNEQFF
TGTGCCAGCAGCACCTTAGCGGGAGCGGATAATGAGCAGTTCTTC
>-|-|TRBJ1-3|TRBV5-1
CASSFSLSGNTIYF
TGCGCCAGCAGCTTTTCACTCTCTGGAAACACCATATATTTT
>-|-|TRBJ2-7|TRBV18
CASSPARGSSYEQYF
TGTGCCAGCTCACCGGCACGAGGGAGCTCCTACGAGCAGTACTTC
>-|-|TRBJ2-7|TRBV11-1
CASSPSRAITYEQYF
TGTGCCAGCAGCCCCTCCAGGGCGATAACCTACGAGCAGTACTTC
>-|TRBD2|TRBJ2-5|TRBV9
CASSVDPGGTQYF
TGTGCCAGCAGCGTAGATCCGGGGGGGACCCAGTACTTC
>-|TRBD2|TRBJ2-1|TRBV5-1
CASSLRGLGIDEQFF
TGCGCCAGCAGCTTACGGGGACTAGGAATCGATGAGCAGTTCTTC
>-|TRBD1|TRBJ1-1|TRBV2
CASGWTGTNTEAFF
TGTGCCAGCGGGTGGACAGGGACGAACACTGAAGCTTTCTTT
>-|TRBD2|TRBJ2-3|TRBV10-3
CAIGASGGNTQYF
TGTGCCATCGGGGCTAGCGGGGGTAATACGCAGTATTTT
>-|-|TRBJ1-3|TRBV27
CASSPRPPGFGVNTIYF
TGTGCCAGCAGTCCACGCCCCCCAGGGTTTGGGGTAAACACCATATATTTT
>-|TRBD2|TRBJ2-7|TRBV7-9
CASSLLERGARYEQYF
TGTGCCAGCAGCCTTCTCGAGCGGGGGGCAAGGTACGAGCAGTACTTC
>-|-|TRBJ2-5|TRBV5-1
CASSLGGVVETQYF
TGCGCCAGCAGCTTGGGAGGGGTGGTAGAGACCCAGTACTTC
>-|TRBD2|TRBJ2-2|TRBV28
CASSPGGASRNTGELFF
TGTGCCAGCAGTCCGGGGGGGGCCTCGAGGAACACCGGGGAGCTGTTTTTT
>-|TRBD2|TRBJ2-7|TRBV19
CASSHHLAGGTWQYF
TGTGCCAGTAGTCATCATCTAGCGGGCGGTACGTGGCAGTACTTC
>-|TRBD1|TRBJ1-5|TRBV7-6
CASSLGSGTVPNQPQHF
TGTGCCAGCAGCTTGGGTAGCGGGACAGTCCCCAATCAGCCCCAGCATTTT
>-|-|TRBJ2-2|TRBV28
CASYPRAGELFF
TGTGCCAGTTACCCCAGGGCCGGGGAGCTGTTTTTT
>-|-|TRBJ2-7|TRBV14
CASSRTGLYEQYF
TGTGCCAGCAGCCGAACAGGGTTATACGAGCAGTACTTC
>-|-|TRBJ1-3|TRBV18
CASSAITQDGLSGNTIYF
TGTGCCAGCTCAGCTATAACTCAGGACGGACTCTCTGGAAACACCATATATTTT
>-|TRBD1|TRBJ2-7|TRBV9
CASSVRDSLSYEQYF
TGTGCCAGCAGCGTAAGGGACAGCCTCTCCTACGAGCAGTACTTC
>once|-|TRBJ1-6|TRBV28
CASRVRTISPLHF
TGTGCCAGCAGAGTGAGAACGATCTCACCCCTCCACTTT
>few|-|TRBJ1-1|TRBV6-5
CASSSLTEAFF
TGTGCCAGCAGTTCTCTTACTGAAGCTTTCTTT
>-|TRBD2|TRBJ2-2|TRBV6-1
CASSEAGGLPGELFF
TGTGCCAGCAGTGAGGCGGGGGGGCTACCCGGGGAGCTGTTTTTT
>once|TRBD2|TRBJ2-2|TRBV19
CASSIVGGGGTGELFF
TGTGCCAGTAGTATAGTAGGAGGCGGGGGGACCGGGGAGCTGTTTTTT
>-|-|TRBJ2-3|TRBV7-9
CASSFWGFADTQYF
TGTGCCAGCAGCTTCTGGGGGTTCGCAGATACGCAGTATTTT
>few|-|TRBJ1-1|TRBV15
CATSRIRLGGVRTEAFF
TGTGCCACCAGCAGGATCCGCTTGGGAGGGGTACGCACTGAAGCTTTCTTT
>-|-|TRBJ1-1|TRBV5-4
CASRPGSPMNTEAFF
TGTGCCAGCAGGCCGGGTTCTCCAATGAACACTGAAGCTTTCTTT
>once|-|TRBJ2-1|TRBV30
CAWRGGHYNEQFF
TGTGCCTGGAGGGGGGGTCATTACAATGAGCAGTTCTTC
>-|TRBD2|TRBJ2-2|TRBV2
CASSEARAGATNTGELFF
TGTGCCAGCAGTGAAGCGCGAGCGGGGGCGACGAACACCGGGGAGCTGTTTTTT
>-|-|TRBJ2-7|TRBV20-1
CSGWAAYEQYF
TGCAGTGGGTGGGCTGCCTACGAGCAGTACTTC
>-|-|TRBJ1-2|TRBV28
CASSPQGGYGYTF
TGTGCCAGCAGTCCGCAGGGTGGGTATGGCTACACCTTC
>-|-|TRBJ2-5|TRBV5-6
CASSFRGQETQYF
TGTGCCAGCAGCTTCCGGGGCCAAGAGACCCAGTACTTC
>once|TRBD1|TRBJ2-7|TRBV6-5
CASSYRDSTYEQYF
TGTGCCAGCAGTTACCGGGACAGCACCTACGAGCAGTACTTC
>-|-|TRBJ1-5|TRBV11-2
CASSLGGARPQHF
TGTGCCAGCAGCTTGGGGGGGGCAAGGCCCCAGCATTTT
>few|-|TRBJ1-1|TRBV9
CASSVGIMNTEAFF
TGTGCCAGCAGCGTAGGCATCATGAACACTGAAGCTTTCTTT
>-|TRBD1|TRBJ1-2|TRBV28
CASSQGQGYGYTF
TGTGCCAGCAGTCAGGGACAGGGGTATGGCTACACCTTC
>-|-|TRBJ1-5|TRBV6-1
CASSEVRVSVNQPQHF
TGTGCCAGCAGTGAGGTAAGGGTTTCGGTCAATCAGCCCCAGCATTTT
>-|-|TRBJ1-5|TRBV11-1
CASSALSWDQPQHF
-
>-|-|TRBJ1-6|TRBV5-1
CASSLSSNPTSSPLHF
TGCGCCAGCAGCTTGTCCTCAAACCCGACGTCTTCACCCCTCCACTTT